These T cell receptor beta chains were read from a single sample in a study of blood T cell repertoires in COVID-19. Generated by immunoSEQ multiplex PCR, the TCRdb table keeps only in-frame clones and is missing some. The table includes 70,000 to 95,000 clones, roughly 78% detected once. Sequencing was carried out using peripheral blood. These receptor sequences come from a man aged 60 to 69 with COVID-19, enrolled during active disease. Both conserved end residues are part of each CDR3.

TRBV7-9 | CASSEGLHRQFF
TRBV5-1 | CASGLGQGSYEQYF
TRBV4-1 | CASSPLGLAGVAKNIQYF
TRBV7-2 | CASSLYQGGSYEQYF
TRBV4-2 | CASSLTHLSGSTDTQYF
TRBV7-2 | CASSTLAGGKYEQYF
TRBV6-2/TRBV6-3 | CASSPGQGFTDTQYF
TRBV5-1 | CASSAGPNTEAFF
TRBV5-8 | CASSADNQETQYF
TRBV7-9 | CASSAGQHNEKLFF
TRBV5-1 | CASSLGDYTDTQYF
TRBV5-6 | CASSQGQGKAGANVLTF
TRBV9 | CASSVAGNFYNEQFF
TRBV11-3 | CASSLDLAGGRYNEQFF
TRBV18 | CASSPAAQETQYF
TRBV21-1 | CASRPDRGSNQPQHF
TRBV19 | CASSSRQPGTQYF
TRBV5-4 | CASSFLAGFSLRSYEQYF
TRBV5-4 | CASSLEGGREGEQYF
TRBV19 | CASSIGTGGKNIQYF
TRBV6-5 | CASSYYSQGKGNTIYF
TRBV4-2 | CASSQAWTGSSYNEQFF
TRBV6-5 | CASSLRTGPLDEQYF
TRBV2 | CASSDPSGRSRGYF
TRBV7-8 | CASSLGTSSYNEQFF
TRBV2 | CASNTEGLDNYGYTF
TRBV5-1 | CASSLALGQGSNEQFF
TRBV6-1 | CASSDPRKRNTEAFF
TRBV10-3 | CAISGDGRSGEQFF
TRBV10-3 | CATRLAGGLLSTDTQYF
TRBV11-3 | CASSFARSSYEQYF
TRBV5-1 | CASSPRQATSYEQYF
TRBV5-1 | CASSTGQINQPQHF
TRBV5-8 | CASSSYRGMEGEQFF
TRBV6-6 | CASSSTGSNQPQHF
TRBV6-5 | CASRARRNSYEQYF
TRBV29-1 | CSATGVDGYTF